A single sample gave rise to the 21 T cell receptor beta chains below, sequenced in a study of Ad26.COV2.S vaccination and SARS-CoV-2 variants (dated by TCRdb to the early 2020s). The library was produced with the immunoSEQ multiplex PCR assay. Not all clones reach the TCRdb copy of this immuneACCESS table, which keeps in-frame sequences only. Checked studies attribute under half of the gap to unresolved V genes and leave the rest unexplained. The sample table lists fewer than 500,000 clones, around 90% of them with a count of one. The ten largest account for roughly 4% of the sample. The intended sense of this specimen's treatment or condition label: approximately 18 received Ad26.COV2.S at low or high dose, single or two shots; roughly 5 received placebo; per-sample allocation not given. Repertoires of vaccine and placebo recipients were sequenced from samples collected on day 63 after the first injection.

The sequencing here drew on peripheral blood, taken in a trial of Ad26.COV2.S vaccine versus placebo. The receptors stem from a person between 18 and 65 years old who received the Ad26.COV2.S COVID-19 vaccine or a placebo.

The DNA of the CDR3 is TGTGCCAGCAACTCGGGTGGGACGGATGGAAACACCATATATTTT. It is translated as CASNSGGTDGNTIYF. This chain links TRBV28 with TRBJ1-3; D is perhaps TRBD1 (5 bases). V gave up 7 bases and J gave up 3 bases, with 16 bases separating them. CDR3 length: 15 residues. Germline CDR1 is MDHEN and CDR2 is SYDVKM. The full variable domain, its missing parts supplied by reference TRBV28 and TRBJ1-3, is DVKVTQSSRYLVKRTGEKVFLECVQDMDHENMFWYRQDPGLGLRLIYFSYDVKMKEKGDIPEGYSVSREKKERFSLILESASTNQTSMYLCASNSGGTDGNTIYFGEGSWLTVV.

This CDR3 is CASSFGIDRNQPQHF. CDR3 sequence (DNA): TGTGCCAGCAGTTTTGGGATCGACAGAAATCAGCCCCAGCATTTT. The chain uses TRBV28 and TRBJ1-5; D is perhaps TRBD1 (5 bases). This CDR3 is 15 amino acids long. The V end was cut by 3 bases, the J end by 4 bases, with 13 bases between. Germline loops: CDR1 MDHEN, CDR2 SYDVKM.

The chain joins TRBV20-1 to TRBJ2-7; a possible D gene is TRBD1 (5 bases). Germline CDR1 DFQATT, CDR2 SNEGSKA (reference sequence). V dropped 3 bases and J dropped 3 bases, with 12 bases sitting between them. The length of the CDR3 is 13 residues. CDR3: CSASPGSHYEQYF. The CDR3 DNA is TGCAGTGCTAGTCCAGGGTCTCACTACGAGCAGTACTTC.

This clone was observed once. V is TRBV5-1 and J is TRBJ2-1; 12 bases map to TRBD2. The CDR3 has 17 residues. The germline CDR1 and CDR2 sequences are SGHRS and YFSETQ. Germline trimming cut 1 base from V and 8 bases from J; bases unmatched to any gene: 10. In DNA form, the CDR3 reads TGCGCCAGCAGCTTGCCGTTGACTAGCGGGAGTGCGGATGAGCAGTTCTTC. Amino acids: CASSLPLTSGSADEQFF. The variable domain in full, with the rest retrieved from reference TRBV5-1 and TRBJ2-1, is KAGVTQTPRYLIKTRGQQVTLSCSPISGHRSVSWYQQTPGQGLQFLFEYFSETQRNKGNFPGRFSGRQFSNSRSEMNVSTLELGDSALYLCASSLPLTSGSADEQFFGPGTRLTVL.

Remarks on this clone: This CDR3 is also generated by other DNA sequences in the sample. The J gene is TRBJ2-5, the V gene TRBV28; TRBD2 might be the D (5 bases). The CDR3 sequence is 12 residues long. V lost 2 bases and J lost 5, with 6 bases in between. Per germline, CDR1 MDHEN and CDR2 SYDVKM. As DNA, the CDR3 is TGTGCCAGCAGTTTAACGGGGGAGACCCAGTACTTC. Encoded protein: CASSLTGETQYF.

The chain is built from TRBV7-9 and TRBJ1-4; D gene unclear. This CDR3 has 14 amino acids. Looked up from germline, CDR1 is SEHNR and CDR2 is FQNEAQ (reference sequence). Trimming pared 1 base from V and 8 bases from J, leaving 11 bases between. The CDR3 DNA reads TGTGCCAGCAGCTTAGACGGAGGTATCGAAAAACTGTTTTTT. Translation: CASSLDGGIEKLFF.

This clone has more than one count but fewer than ten. The chain joins TRBV28 to TRBJ1-5, with D uncertain. The germline V gene has CDR1 MDHEN and CDR2 SYDVKM. The CDR3 runs to 15 residues. V shed 5 bases and J shed 4 bases, with 15 bases lying between them. The CDR3 DNA reads as TGTGCCAGCAGTCAATCTGGAGCCCTGAATCAGCCCCAGCATTTT. Its translation: CASSQSGALNQPQHF.

The gene calls are TRBV5-1 and TRBJ2-1; D ambiguous. Trimming removed 0 bases at V and 9 bases at J, with 7 bases between. Germline V gene sequence: CDR1 SGHRS, CDR2 YFSETQ. CDR3 length equals 12 residues. The CDR3 is CASSLDMGEQFF. CDR3 sequence (DNA): TGCGCCAGCAGCTTGGATATGGGTGAGCAGTTCTTC. Based on the CDR3 plus reference TRBV5-1 and TRBJ2-1, the full variable domain is KAGVTQTPRYLIKTRGQQVTLSCSPISGHRSVSWYQQTPGQGLQFLFEYFSETQRNKGNFPGRFSGRQFSNSRSEMNVSTLELGDSALYLCASSLDMGEQFFGPGTRLTVL.

The chain employs TRBV6-5 and TRBJ2-4; a possible D gene is TRBD2 (6 bases). The CDR3 runs 16 residues. The germline CDR1 and CDR2 sequences are MNHEY and SVGAGI. Trimming took off 2 bases at V and 1 base at J, with 12 bases between the two ends. CDR3 loop: CASSYRPGVAKNIQYF. The CDR3 DNA follows: TGTGCCAGCAGTTACCGACCGGGGGTGGCCAAAAACATTCAGTACTTC.

The chain uses TRBV6-2 or TRBV6-3 and TRBJ2-3, with 12 bases aligning to TRBD2. J gave up 8 bases and V 4 bases, and 7 bases lay outside the gene matches. The CDR3 covers 15 residues. The V gene's germline CDR1 is MNHEY and CDR2 SVGEGT. CDR3 sequence reads: CASSSTGLAGSTQYF. CDR3 coding DNA: TGTGCCAGCAGTTCCACGGGACTAGCGGGTTCTACGCAGTATTTT.

As regards this clone: Other DNA variants within this sample encode the same CDR3. J is TRBJ2-5 and V is TRBV28; 7 positions match TRBD2. J lost 5 bases, V lost 2 bases, and 5 bases had no gene match. The CDR3 runs 14 residues. Looked up from germline, CDR1 is MDHEN and CDR2 is SYDVKM. CDR3 residues: CASSLGRGRETQYF. The CDR3 DNA is TGTGCCAGCAGTTTAGGGAGGGGTCGGGAGACCCAGTACTTC.

The chain links TRBV7-6 to TRBJ2-3; 8 bases align to TRBD2. V was pared by 5 bases and J by 4 bases, with 8 bases of the junction left unmatched. The CDR3 has 15 residues. The V gene's germline CDR1 is SGHVS and CDR2 FNYEAQ. The CDR3 sequence is CASSRTREGSDTQYF. The CDR3 nucleotides are TGTGCCAGCAGCCGAACCCGGGAGGGCTCAGATACGCAGTATTTT.

V and J are TRBV5-4 and TRBJ2-3; the match to TRBD2 covers 9 bases. After removal of 3 bases from V and 1 base from J, the junction contained 6 bases not matched to a gene. The CDR3 covers 16 residues. Germline CDR1 and CDR2: SGHNT and YYREEE (reference sequence). CDR3 in DNA: TGTGCCAGCAGCTCCAGACTAGCGGCACGCACAGATACGCAGTATTTT. Protein product: CASSSRLAARTDTQYF.

The genes are TRBV6-7 and TRBJ2-7; D remains unclear. TRBV6-7 is assigned to the ORF class and has an uncertain function. The CDR3 covers 14 residues. Trimming shortened V by 2 bases and J by 0 bases, and 8 bases separated the two germline ends. As DNA, the CDR3 is TGTGCCAGCAGTTACCACACCATCTCCTACGAGCAGTACTTC. This translates into CASSYHTISYEQYF.

The chain has TRBV6-2 or TRBV6-3 and TRBJ2-3; TRBD1 might be the D (5 bases). Per the germline V gene, CDR1 is MNHEY and CDR2 is SVGEGT. This CDR3 contains 12 residues. Trimming removed 5 bases at V and 9 bases at J, with 12 bases between. CDR3 nucleotide sequence: TGTGCCAGCAGTACCAGACAGTTCACGCAGTATTTT. Translated: CASSTRQFTQYF.

The chain recombines TRBV27 with TRBJ2-7; TRBD1 might be the D (6 bases). V shed 7 bases and J shed 3 bases, with 13 bases lying between them. CDR3 length: 13 residues. In germline, CDR1 is MNHEY, CDR2 SMNVEV (reference sequence). CDR3 amino acids: CASKPDRLYEQYF. In DNA, the CDR3 is TGTGCCAGCAAGCCGGACAGACTCTACGAGCAGTACTTC.

The V call is TRBV7-2, the J call TRBJ1-5; D not certain. The length of the CDR3 is 14 residues. The V gene lost 3 bases and the J gene lost 3 bases, with 9 bases spanning the gap. Germline CDR1 reads SGHTA; CDR2 reads FQGNSA. The CDR3 coding sequence is TGTGCCAGCAGCTTGGGCAGGACCAATCAGCCCCAGCATTTT. Residues: CASSLGRTNQPQHF.

The V gene is TRBV29-1, the J gene TRBJ2-7, with D possibly being TRBD2 (5 bases). The CDR3 totals 12 residues. Trimming removed 2 bases at V and 5 bases at J, with 10 bases between. From germline, CDR1 is SQVTM and CDR2 ANQGSEA. CDR3 in DNA: TGCAGCGTTGAAAGCGACGGGGACGAGCAGTACTTC. Its translation is CSVESDGDEQYF.

V is TRBV27 and J is TRBJ1-1; D gene unclear. The ends were cut back, 1 base at V and 8 bases at J, with 14 bases in the middle. CDR1 and CDR2 from the germline V gene are MNHEY and SMNVEV (reference sequence). The CDR3 length is 14 residues. CDR3 DNA: TGTGCCAGCAGTTTATTTAGGGAGGCGGAGGAAGCTTTCTTT. It specifies CASSLFREAEEAFF.

V usage is TRBV15 and J usage is TRBJ2-5, with 8 nucleotides matching TRBD1. This CDR3 contains 15 residues. Trimming at V came to 2 bases and at J to 5 bases, leaving 7 bases not matched to a gene. CDR1 is LNHNV, CDR2 YYDKDF, per germline (reference sequence). This CDR3 reads CATSRPATGAETQYF. In DNA, the CDR3 is TGTGCCACCAGCAGACCAGCGACAGGGGCGGAGACCCAGTACTTC.

The chain carries TRBV4-1 and TRBJ2-2, with D unresolved. The CDR3 sequence is 13 residues long. Trimming pared 6 bases from V and 1 base from J, leaving 6 bases between. Germline lookup yields CDR1 MGHRA and CDR2 YSYEKL. CDR3 DNA: TGCGCCAGCAGTCAGATGAACACCGGGGAGCTGTTTTTT. This sequence encodes CASSQMNTGELFF.